This T cell receptor beta chain stems from a study of shared clonotypes between healthy human individuals. Study in general: A donor's plate count was three for CD4 naive and three for CD4 memory; CD8 naive had two and CD8 memory one.

Assay: immunoSEQ multiplex PCR; the TCRdb copy retains only in-frame clones and omits some. The sample contains 850,000 to 1,100,000 clones, 70% to 80% of which appear only once. The V and J ends lost 4 bases and 5 bases, in that order; junction bases with no gene match: 6. Per germline, CDR1 SGHRS and CDR2 YFSETQ. This CDR3 is 13 amino acids long. The sequence derives from a man younger than 35 in good health. Some clones in this sample may be carry-over from other donors' samples. The V call is TRBV5-1, the J call TRBJ2-7, with 7 bases fitting TRBD2. Sequenced input: memory CD4+ T cells from PBMCs. The subset: CD45RA-negative fraction. CDR3 loop: CASSRGDLDEQYF. CDR3 in DNA: TGCGCCAGCAGCCGGGGGGACCTCGACGAGCAGTACTTC.